This T cell receptor (beta chain) was recorded in a study of beta chain features in type 1 diabetes. Findings and caveats of the study: Moderate yet significant TCRB CDR3 shortening was seen in Type 1 diabetes patients in all four CD4+ subsets. Reads derived from cDNA could over-represent cells showing high TCR expression.

Details on this clone: Its antigen is currently unknown.

Every isolated RNA sample was fully reverse transcribed, so sequencing captured expressed TCRB transcripts. The protocol was immunoSEQ multiplex PCR, while the TCRdb copy is restricted to in-frame clones and leaves out a portion. The sample yields 860,000 or so clones, 15% to 20% seen once. Per the germline V gene, CDR1 is SGHAT and CDR2 is FQNNGV. Trimming left V 2 bases short and J 7 bases short, with 9 bases between. The CDR3 is made up of 13 amino acids. Sample: naive CD4+ T cells from blood. This sequence originates from a woman aged 18-30 years in good health. The J gene is TRBJ1-5, the V gene TRBV11-2; D gene ambiguous. The CDR3 here is CASSLNPVQPQHF. CDR3 in DNA: TGTGCCAGCAGCTTAAATCCAGTACAGCCCCAGCATTTT.